Listed here are 12 T cell receptor beta chains from one sample, sequenced in a study of CD8 T cells in Susac syndrome. Reverse transcription of about 0.5 to 1 ug RNA used random hexamers. One entry per CDR3 protein, called by TCRdb with MiXCR from the immunoSEQ multiplex PCR reads. Of under 200,000 distinct CDR3 sequences in the sample, under 95% were seen once. Sample: CD4+ T cells from PBMCs. These receptors all stem from a human donor with Susac syndrome.

The V and J genes are TRBV12-3 or TRBV12-4 and TRBJ2-1, with 12 bases identical to TRBD2. This CDR3 spans 19 amino acids. V lost 7 bases and J lost 1; bases outside the gene matches: 14. The DNA for the CDR3 is TGTGCCAGCAAAGTTTGGGCTAGCGGGGGGGCTATGTCCTACAATGAGCAGTTCTTC. Residues: CASKVWASGGAMSYNEQFF.

The genes are TRBV29-1 and TRBJ2-5, with a weak D call TRBD2 (6 bases). Germline V gene lookup returns CDR1 SQVTM and CDR2 ANQGSEA. Trimming took 7 bases from V and 4 from J, leaving 16 bases between them. The CDR3 sequence is 13 residues long. The CDR3 sequence: CSANWGDGETQYF. CDR3 sequence (DNA): TGCAGCGCGAATTGGGGGGACGGAGAGACCCAGTACTTC.

The chain links TRBV3-1 to TRBJ2-7, with D unclear. Germline assignment: CDR1 LGHDT and CDR2 YNNKEL (reference sequence). This CDR3 spans 15 amino acids. The V end was cut by 2 bases, the J end by 2 bases, with 13 bases between. Here the CDR3 DNA reads TGTGCCAGCAGCCAAAGTACCTCTCAGGCCTACGAGCAGTACTTC. It encodes CASSQSTSQAYEQYF.

The J gene is TRBJ1-1, the V gene TRBV6-5; no clear D. From germline, CDR1 is MNHEY and CDR2 SVGAGI. The V end lost 4 bases, the J end lost 0 bases, and 15 bases lay between the germline ends. This CDR3 has 16 residues. In nucleotides, the CDR3 is TGTGCCAGCAGTTCTCAGTCGGGGAGGGTGAACACTGAAGCTTTCTTT. It yields the protein CASSSQSGRVNTEAFF.

The chain employs TRBV6-1 and TRBJ2-5; D is possibly TRBD1 (6 bases). CDR1 MNHNS and CDR2 SASEGT come from the germline V gene. V lost 1 base, J lost 5 bases, and 17 bases lay in between. This CDR3 comprises 16 residues. CDR3 sequence: CASSEEGGRGWETQYF. Written as DNA, the CDR3 is TGTGCCAGCAGTGAAGAGGGTGGCAGGGGCTGGGAGACCCAGTACTTC.

The rearrangement links TRBV6-7 to TRBJ2-4, with TRBD1 identical over 8 bases. TRBV6-7 counts as an open reading frame of uncertain function. The trim removed 7 bases at V and 2 bases at J, leaving 10 bases unmatched. There are 16 residues in the CDR3. CDR3 in DNA: TGTGCCAGCAATTCGGGACAGGAGCGACCCAAAAACATTCAGTACTTC. Translated: CASNSGQERPKNIQYF.

The CDR3 region has the DNA TGTGCCACCAGCAGGCAGGGAGGGACTGAAGCTTTCTTT. Translation: CATSRQGGTEAFF. The genes are TRBV15 and TRBJ1-1, with D possibly TRBD1 on 5 matching bases. V lost 3 bases and J 5 bases, leaving 10 bases between the germline ends. The germline V gene has CDR1 LNHNV and CDR2 YYDKDF (reference sequence). This CDR3 has 13 amino acids. Supplemented by reference TRBV15 and TRBJ1-1, the full variable domain reads DAMVIQNPRYQVTQFGKPVTLSCSQTLNHNVMYWYQQKSSQAPKLLFHYYDKDFNNEADTPDNFQSRRPNTSFCFLDIRSPGLGDTAMYLCATSRQGGTEAFFGQGTRLTVV.

This clonotype was observed once. The chain joins TRBV6-5 to TRBJ1-5; D not certain. The CDR3 totals 15 residues. Germline V gives CDR1 MNHEY, CDR2 SVGAGI. V was trimmed by 6 bases and J by 1 base, leaving 13 bases between them. The CDR3 here is CASRPRTGSNQPQHF. The CDR3 nucleotides read TGTGCCAGCAGGCCACGGACCGGAAGCAATCAGCCCCAGCATTTT.

The J gene is TRBJ2-7, the V gene TRBV5-1, with D possibly TRBD2 on 6 matching bases. The germline gives CDR1 SGHRS, CDR2 YFSETQ. Trimming took 1 base from V and 5 from J, leaving 10 bases between them. This CDR3 region has 13 residues. The CDR3 sequence: CASSLRRGDEQYF. CDR3 nucleotides: TGCGCCAGCAGCTTGAGGCGGGGAGACGAGCAGTACTTC.

This chain links TRBV12-3 or TRBV12-4 with TRBJ1-2, with no clear D. V was trimmed by 1 base and J by 1 base, leaving 10 bases between them. The length of the CDR3 is 15 residues. The CDR3 loop reads CASSLDRHSNYGYTF. CDR3 nucleotide sequence: TGTGCCAGCAGTTTAGACCGGCACAGTAACTATGGCTACACCTTC.

The rearrangement joins TRBV7-9 to TRBJ2-3, with 8 bases matching TRBD2. This CDR3 contains 13 residues. The junction had 6 bases not matched to a gene; V was cut back by 7 bases and J by 6 bases. In germline, CDR1 is SEHNR, CDR2 FQNEAQ (reference sequence). CDR3 DNA: TGTGCCAGCAACGGGGGGGCCGGGGATACGCAGTATTTT. This translates into CASNGGAGDTQYF. Complete variable domain (other parts from reference TRBV7-9 and TRBJ2-3): DTGVSQNPRHKITKRGQNVTFRCDPISEHNRLYWYRQTLGQGPEFLTYFQNEAQLEKSRLLSDRFSAERPKGSFSTLEIQRTEQGDSAMYLCASNGGAGDTQYFGPGTRLTVL.

The chain is built from TRBV2 and TRBJ2-7; TRBD1 agrees at 7 bases. J lost 3 bases, V lost 6 bases, and 5 bases had no gene match. Germline values: CDR1 SNHLY, CDR2 FYNNEI. The CDR3 totals 13 residues. This chain's CDR3 is CASSLDRDYEQYF. In nucleotides, the CDR3 is TGTGCCAGCAGCCTCGACAGGGACTACGAGCAGTACTTC.